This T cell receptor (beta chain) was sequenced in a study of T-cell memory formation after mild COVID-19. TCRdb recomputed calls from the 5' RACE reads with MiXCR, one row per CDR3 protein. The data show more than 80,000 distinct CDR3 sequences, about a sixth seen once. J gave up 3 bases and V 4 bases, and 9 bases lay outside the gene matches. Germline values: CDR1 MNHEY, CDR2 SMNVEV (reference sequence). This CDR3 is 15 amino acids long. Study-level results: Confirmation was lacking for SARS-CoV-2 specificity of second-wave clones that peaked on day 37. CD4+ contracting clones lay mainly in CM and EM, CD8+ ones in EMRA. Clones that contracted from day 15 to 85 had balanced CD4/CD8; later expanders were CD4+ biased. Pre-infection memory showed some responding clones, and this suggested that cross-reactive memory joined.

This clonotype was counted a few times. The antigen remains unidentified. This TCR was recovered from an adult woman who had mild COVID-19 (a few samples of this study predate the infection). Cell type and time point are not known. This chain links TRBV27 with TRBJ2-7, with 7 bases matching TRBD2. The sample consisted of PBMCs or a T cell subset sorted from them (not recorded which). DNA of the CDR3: TGTGCCAGCAGTTACTGGGGAGGGGCAGGCTACGAGCAGTACTTC. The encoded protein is CASSYWGGAGYEQYF.